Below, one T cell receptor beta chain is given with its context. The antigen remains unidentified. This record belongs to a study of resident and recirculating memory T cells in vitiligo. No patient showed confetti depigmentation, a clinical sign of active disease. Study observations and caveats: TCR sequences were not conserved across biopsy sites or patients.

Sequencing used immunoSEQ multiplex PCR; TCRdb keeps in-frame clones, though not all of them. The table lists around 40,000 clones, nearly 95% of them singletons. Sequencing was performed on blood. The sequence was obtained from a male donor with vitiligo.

The CDR3, as DNA: TGTGCCAGCCGAAATACAGGGGCCTATGGCTACACCTTC. Translated, it gives CASRNTGAYGYTF. The chain joins TRBV7-8 to TRBJ1-2; TRBD1 matches at 7 bases. Unmatched junction bases numbered 7, after V lost 8 bases and J lost 4 bases. The CDR3 loop spans 13 amino acids. The germline V gene encodes CDR1 SGHVS and CDR2 FQNEAQ.